A selection of T cell receptor beta chains follows, all from one sample in a study of blood T cell repertoires in COVID-19. Assay used: immunoSEQ multiplex PCR; TCRdb lists only in-frame clones, some missing. This table holds roughly 100,000 clones, around 81% found once. Sample: peripheral blood. Source of these receptors: a man at least 80 years old with COVID-19, enrolled during active disease. Each CDR3 is given with its conserved first and last residue. A D gene is named only where the DNA matches it firmly. A row's size may be missing; if present it is once, few, many or a size class.

clone_size	v_call	d_call	cdr3_length	j_call	cdr3_aa	cdr3_nt
.	TRBV19	TRBD1	18	TRBJ2-7	CASSLSGPNRGEPYEQYF	TGTGCCAGTAGTCTCAGTGGGCCTAACAGGGGCGAACCCTACGAGCAGTACTTC
.	TRBV11-2	TRBD1	19	TRBJ1-4	CASSSLKGQGRKTNEKLFF	TGTGCCAGCAGCTCACTAAAGGGACAGGGGAGGAAGACTAATGAAAAACTGTTTTTT
few	TRBV6-2/TRBV6-3	.	15	TRBJ2-2	CASSPDWTNTGELFF	TGTGCCAGCAGCCCGGACTGGACGAACACCGGGGAGCTGTTTTTT
.	TRBV5-6	.	15	TRBJ2-5	CASSLDRSRQETQYF	TGTGCCAGCAGCTTGGACAGGAGTCGCCAAGAGACCCAGTACTTC
.	TRBV6-5	.	13	TRBJ1-4	CASSQTGVEPLFF	TGTGCCAGCAGCCAGACCGGGGTCGAACCACTGTTTTTT
few	TRBV5-1	.	14	TRBJ1-2	CASSRERPSGGYTF	TGCGCCAGCAGCAGGGAAAGGCCTAGCGGAGGCTACACCTTC
.	TRBV4-3	TRBD1	17	TRBJ1-6	CASSQVVIGTGNSPLHF	TGCGCCAGCAGCCAAGTAGTAATAGGGACAGGGAATTCACCCCTCCACTTT
few	TRBV24-1	TRBD2	14	TRBJ2-2	CATSLRGWAGELFF	TGTGCCACCAGTCTGCGGGGGTGGGCCGGGGAGCTGTTTTTT
.	TRBV15	.	15	TRBJ1-4	CATSRSGTSREKLFF	TGTGCCACCAGCAGATCCGGGACAAGTCGGGAAAAACTGTTTTTT
few	TRBV5-1	.	15	TRBJ1-1	CASAQPIQGNTEAFF	TGCGCCAGCGCACAGCCGATACAAGGTAACACTGAAGCTTTCTTT
.	TRBV29-1	TRBD1	14	TRBJ2-5	CSDTTGGLQETQYF	TGCAGCGATACGACAGGGGGCTTACAAGAGACCCAGTACTTC
.	TRBV7-9	.	13	TRBJ1-2	CASSTGTPYGYTF	TGTGCCAGCAGCACCGGGACACCCTATGGCTACACCTTC
.	TRBV3-1/TRBV3-2	.	16	TRBJ1-3	CASSQVLTASGNTIYF	TGTGCCAGCAGCCAAGTACTGACAGCCTCTGGAAACACCATATATTTT
.	TRBV10-3	TRBD2	16	TRBJ2-5	CAISEGNAGVEETQYF	TGTGCCATCAGTGAAGGAAACGCGGGAGTGGAAGAGACCCAGTACTTC
.	TRBV4-3	.	12	TRBJ2-7	CASSQRGYEQYF	TGCGCCAGCAGCCAAAGGGGTTACGAGCAGTACTTC
.	TRBV10-3	TRBD2	14	TRBJ2-5	CAISDGGERETQYF	TGTGCCATCAGTGACGGGGGGGAAAGGGAGACCCAGTACTTC
.	TRBV6-2/TRBV6-3	TRBD1	15	TRBJ1-6	CASSYPGQNNSPLHF	TGTGCCAGCAGTTACCCGGGACAGAATAATTCACCCCTCCACTTT
once	TRBV6-5	TRBD1	15	TRBJ1-4	CASYIPGQGNEKLFF	TGTGCCAGCTACATCCCGGGACAGGGGAATGAAAAACTGTTTTTT
few	TRBV27	.	13	TRBJ2-7	CASSLSIGGEQYF	TGTGCCAGCAGTTTATCGATAGGGGGCGAGCAGTACTTC
many	TRBV9	.	15	TRBJ2-7	CASSVVPGDIYEQYF	TGTGCCAGCAGCGTAGTGCCAGGGGATATCTACGAGCAGTACTTC
.	TRBV12-3/TRBV12-4	.	13	TRBJ1-6	CASSSGYNSPLHF	TGTGCCAGCAGTTCGGGGTATAATTCACCCCTCCACTTT
.	TRBV10-1	TRBD1	13	TRBJ2-7	CASSRTGTYEQYF	TGCGCCAGCAGTAGGACAGGTACCTACGAGCAGTACTTC
.	TRBV6-4	.	15	TRBJ1-5	CASRVQGDSNQPQHF	TGTGCCAGCAGGGTACAGGGCGATAGCAATCAGCCCCAGCATTTT
once	TRBV9	.	14	TRBJ2-3	CASSVAGVVDTQYF	TGTGCCAGCAGCGTAGCGGGAGTGGTAGATACGCAGTATTTT
.	TRBV7-8	.	15	TRBJ1-5	CASSLSGTIFQPQHF	TGTGCCAGCAGCCTCTCCGGGACAATTTTTCAGCCCCAGCATTTT
few	TRBV7-9	TRBD1	15	TRBJ1-4	CASSFLGQYNEKLFF	TGTGCCAGCAGCTTCCTGGGACAGTATAATGAAAAACTGTTTTTT
.	TRBV19	.	15	TRBJ1-1	CASSLPTGGPTEAFF	TGTGCCAGTAGTCTCCCGACGGGAGGGCCAACTGAAGCTTTCTTT
.	TRBV29-1	TRBD1	14	TRBJ2-3	CSVARQGRTDTQYF	TGCAGCGTTGCGCGACAGGGGCGCACAGATACGCAGTATTTT
few	TRBV4-3	TRBD1	16	TRBJ2-7	CASSYSGTGETYEQYF	TGCGCCAGCAGCTACTCCGGGACAGGGGAAACCTACGAGCAGTACTTC
.	TRBV6-2/TRBV6-3	.	13	TRBJ1-5	CASSYGGWEPQHF	TGTGCCAGCAGTTACGGGGGGTGGGAGCCCCAGCATTTT
.	TRBV19	.	14	TRBJ2-3	CASSDSQSTDTQYF	TGTGCCAGTAGCGACAGCCAGAGCACAGATACGCAGTATTTT
.	TRBV20-1	.	13	TRBJ1-5	CSASWEGDQPQHF	TGCAGTGCTAGTTGGGAGGGAGATCAGCCCCAGCATTTT
.	TRBV11-2	TRBD1	18	TRBJ2-5	CASIPLQTGTGGFETQYF	TGTGCCAGCATCCCGCTTCAGACCGGGACAGGGGGCTTCGAGACCCAGTACTTC
.	TRBV11-2	.	14	TRBJ2-7	CASSPLGASYEQYF	TGTGCCAGCAGCCCTCTCGGAGCCTCCTACGAGCAGTACTTC
.	TRBV5-1	TRBD1	14	TRBJ1-6	CASSLDRGNSPLHF	TGCGCCAGCAGCTTAGACAGGGGTAATTCACCCCTCCACTTT
few	TRBV29-1	.	11	TRBJ1-2	CSGRSGSGYTF	TGCAGCGGGCGCTCGGGGAGCGGCTACACCTTC
.	TRBV18	TRBD1	15	TRBJ2-1	CASSPIGTANNEQFF	TGTGCCAGCTCACCAATAGGGACAGCGAACAATGAGCAGTTCTTC
.	TRBV5-6	TRBD1	15	TRBJ1-2	CASSGTGTGGDGYTF	TGTGCCAGCAGCGGGACCGGGACAGGGGGTGATGGCTACACCTTC
.	TRBV3-1/TRBV3-2	TRBD2	17	TRBJ2-3	CASGLAGGPPATDTQYF	TGTGCCAGCGGGCTAGCGGGAGGTCCACCGGCCACAGATACGCAGTATTTT
.	TRBV18	TRBD1	16	TRBJ1-2	CASSLGQTSLGYGYTF	TGTGCCAGCTCACTGGGACAGACATCTTTGGGCTATGGCTACACCTTC
.	TRBV19	.	14	TRBJ1-1	CASSSQAVNTEAFF	TGTGCCAGTAGTTCGCAGGCAGTGAACACTGAAGCTTTCTTT
once	TRBV2	.	14	TRBJ2-1	CASSAGEYGNEQFF	TGTGCCAGCAGTGCGGGGGAGTATGGGAATGAGCAGTTCTTC
.	TRBV29-1	.	11	TRBJ1-2	CSVGEDYGYTF	TGCAGCGTAGGAGAGGACTATGGCTACACCTTC
.	TRBV7-2	.	15	TRBJ2-1	CASVTIGDYYNEQFF	TGTGCCAGCGTCACCATAGGGGATTATTACAATGAGCAGTTCTTC
.	TRBV11-2	.	16	TRBJ2-2	CASSLVVAANTGELFF	TGTGCCAGCAGCTTAGTGGTAGCAGCGAACACCGGGGAGCTGTTTTTT
.	TRBV5-1	TRBD2	17	TRBJ2-6	CASSMDRGGSGANVLTF	TGCGCCAGCAGCATGGACCGGGGGGGCTCTGGGGCCAACGTCCTGACTTTC
.	TRBV19	TRBD2	17	TRBJ2-3	CASSPRTSGASTDTQYF	TGTGCCAGTAGTCCCCGGACTAGCGGGGCTAGCACAGATACGCAGTATTTT
.	TRBV27	TRBD2	17	TRBJ2-2	CASSPGLSFGDTGELFF	TGTGCCAGCAGCCCGGGACTAAGCTTTGGGGACACCGGGGAGCTGTTTTTT
.	TRBV30	.	15	TRBJ1-6	CAWTLADRPYSPLHF	TGTGCCTGGACCCTTGCCGACAGGCCCTATTCACCCCTCCACTTT
.	TRBV19	.	15	TRBJ1-3	CASSIDPGSGNTIYF	TGTGCCAGTAGTATAGACCCGGGATCTGGAAACACCATATATTTT
.	TRBV19	TRBD1	16	TRBJ1-5	CASSTAQGALWQPQHF	TGTGCCAGTAGTACAGCCCAGGGGGCTCTATGGCAGCCCCAGCATTTT
.	TRBV19	.	12	TRBJ1-5	CASSKLSQPQHF	TGTGCCAGTAGTAAGCTTTCTCAGCCCCAGCATTTT
.	TRBV2	.	13	TRBJ2-1	CASSGGSYNEQFF	TGTGCCAGCAGCGGGGGATCCTACAATGAGCAGTTCTTC
.	TRBV3-1/TRBV3-2	TRBD2	17	TRBJ2-1	CASSQRLGLALYNEQFF	TGTGCCAGCAGCCAACGCTTGGGACTAGCGCTGTACAATGAGCAGTTCTTC
.	TRBV9	.	14	TRBJ2-2	CASSVAWNTGELFF	TGTGCCAGCAGCGTAGCATGGAACACCGGGGAGCTGTTTTTT
.	TRBV29-1	TRBD1	15	TRBJ1-1	CSVEDLGQILTEAFF	TGCAGCGTTGAAGATTTGGGACAGATACTTACTGAAGCTTTCTTT
.	TRBV5-1	.	17	TRBJ1-6	CASSLLSTGQNNSPLHF	TGCGCCAGCAGCTTGCTCTCGACAGGACAGAATAATTCACCCCTCCACTTT